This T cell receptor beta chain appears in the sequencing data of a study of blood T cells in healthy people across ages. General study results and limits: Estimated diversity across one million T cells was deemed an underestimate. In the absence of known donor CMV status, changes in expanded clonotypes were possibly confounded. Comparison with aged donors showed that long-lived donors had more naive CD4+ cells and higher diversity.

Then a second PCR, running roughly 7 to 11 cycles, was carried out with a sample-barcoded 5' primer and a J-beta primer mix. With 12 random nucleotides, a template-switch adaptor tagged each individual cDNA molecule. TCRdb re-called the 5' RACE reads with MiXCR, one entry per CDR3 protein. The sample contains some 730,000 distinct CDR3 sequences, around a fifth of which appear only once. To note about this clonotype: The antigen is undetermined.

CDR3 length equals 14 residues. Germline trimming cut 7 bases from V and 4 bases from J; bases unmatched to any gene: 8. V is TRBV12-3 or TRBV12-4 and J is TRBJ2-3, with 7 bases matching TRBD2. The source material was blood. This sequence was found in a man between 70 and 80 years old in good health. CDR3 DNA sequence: TGTGCCAGCAACCTTGGGACTACCCCAGATACGCAGTATTTT. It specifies CASNLGTTPDTQYF.